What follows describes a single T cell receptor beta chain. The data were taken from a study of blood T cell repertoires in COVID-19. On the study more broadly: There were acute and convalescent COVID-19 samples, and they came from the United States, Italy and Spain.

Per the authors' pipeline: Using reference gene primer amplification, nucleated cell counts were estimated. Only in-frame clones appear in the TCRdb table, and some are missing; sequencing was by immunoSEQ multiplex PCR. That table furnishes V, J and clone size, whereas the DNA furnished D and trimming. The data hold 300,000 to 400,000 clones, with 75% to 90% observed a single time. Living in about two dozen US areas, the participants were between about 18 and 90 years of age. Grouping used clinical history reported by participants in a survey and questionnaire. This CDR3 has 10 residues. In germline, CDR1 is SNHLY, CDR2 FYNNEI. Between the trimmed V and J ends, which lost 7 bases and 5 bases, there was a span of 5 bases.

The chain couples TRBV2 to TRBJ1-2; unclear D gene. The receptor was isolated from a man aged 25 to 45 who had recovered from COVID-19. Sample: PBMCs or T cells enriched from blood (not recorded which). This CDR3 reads CASNEYGYTF. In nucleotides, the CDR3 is TGTGCCAGCAACGAGTATGGCTACACCTTC. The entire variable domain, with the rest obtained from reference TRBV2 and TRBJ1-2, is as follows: EPEVTQTPSHQVTQMGQEVILRCVPISNHLYFYWYRQILGQKVEFLVSFYNNEISEKSEIFDDQFSVERPDGSNFTLKIRSTKLEDSAMYFCASNEYGYTFGSGTRLTVV.